The 7 T cell receptor beta chains in this list originate from one sample, sequenced in a study of T cell responses to AZD1222 COVID-19 vaccine. The table came from immunoSEQ multiplex PCR; TCRdb's copy has only in-frame clones and leaves some out. This sample has 90,000 to 120,000 clones, with about 86% found just once. This specimen consisted of peripheral blood, obtained on day 0 of AZD1222 vaccination. The origin of the receptors is an adult in good health.

The chain recombines TRBV24-1 with TRBJ2-1; 14 bases are a match to TRBD2. After removal of 11 bases from V and 8 bases from J, the junction contained 4 bases not matched to a gene. CDR3 length: 13 residues. Germline V CDR1 and CDR2: KGHDR, SFDVKD. The CDR3 spells CAIGTSGGHEQFF. DNA of the CDR3: TGTGCCATCGGGACTAGCGGGGGCCATGAGCAGTTCTTC.

The rearrangement joins TRBV28 to TRBJ2-5; no firm D call. The CDR3 is 13 amino acids. The germline CDR1 and CDR2 sequences are MDHEN and SYDVKM. V was shortened by 6 bases and J by 5 bases, with 13 bases between the two germline ends. CDR3 coding DNA: TGTGCCAGCAGCCCCTACGCAGGCGAGACCCAGTACTTC. Translating it yields CASSPYAGETQYF.

This sequence joins TRBV28 and TRBJ1-1; TRBD1 matches 9 bases. This CDR3 contains 13 residues. V trimming: 1 base; J trimming: 11 bases; junction bases outside the gene matches: 5. Germline V gene sequence: CDR1 MDHEN, CDR2 SYDVKM. CDR3: CASSLSGTGRAFF. Here the CDR3 DNA reads TGTGCCAGCAGTTTATCGGGGACAGGGCGGGCTTTCTTT.

CDR3 in amino acids: CASSLGRSNTEAFF. Written as DNA, the CDR3 is TGTGCCAGCAGTTTGGGCAGATCGAACACTGAAGCTTTCTTT. This chain connects TRBV28 to TRBJ1-1; D remains unclear. CDR3 size: 14 residues. V was clipped by 3 bases and J by 1 base, with 9 bases between them. Germline V gene lookup returns CDR1 MDHEN and CDR2 SYDVKM. Using reference TRBV28 and TRBJ1-1 for the parts outside the CDR3, the full variable domain is DVKVTQSSRYLVKRTGEKVFLECVQDMDHENMFWYRQDPGLGLRLIYFSYDVKMKEKGDIPEGYSVSREKKERFSLILESASTNQTSMYLCASSLGRSNTEAFFGQGTRLTVV.

The rearrangement uses TRBV3-1 (or the pseudogene TRBV3-2) and TRBJ2-1, with a tentative D call TRBD2 (6 bases). This CDR3 is built from 12 residues. Trimming removed 5 bases from V and 6 bases from J, with 8 bases in between. Germline CDR1 is LGHDT and CDR2 is YNNKEL (reference sequence). In nucleotides, the CDR3 is TGTGCCAGCAGCGCTAGCGTCAATGAGCAGTTCTTC. Translated, it gives CASSASVNEQFF.

The chain has TRBV25-1 and TRBJ1-2; 11 bases align to TRBD1. With V trimmed by 1 base and J by 1 base, 2 bases remained unmatched. The V gene's germline CDR1 is MGHDK and CDR2 SYGVNS. The CDR3 contains 16 residues. The CDR3 nucleotides are TGTGCCAGCAGTGAATGGACAGGGGGCTTTAACTATGGCTACACCTTC. This codes for CASSEWTGGFNYGYTF.

This chain joins TRBV6-5 and TRBJ1-5; TRBD1 might be the D (6 bases). Trimming removed 6 bases from V and 5 bases from J, with 8 bases in between. This CDR3 is built from 12 residues. The V gene's germline CDR1 is MNHEY and CDR2 SVGAGI. CDR3 sequence reads: CASRTGYQPQHF. The CDR3, as DNA: TGTGCCAGCAGAACAGGGTATCAGCCCCAGCATTTT.